This TCR beta chain was captured in a study of T cell repertoires in cytomegalovirus infection. This clonotype has ten or more counts. The antigen remains undetermined. TCRdb reanalysed the reads using MiXCR and keeps one entry per CDR3 protein. The sample has about 830,000 distinct CDR3 sequences, roughly 33% seen once; the top ten hold about an eighth. Germline loops: CDR1 SGHVS, CDR2 FQNEAQ. The ends were cut back, 2 bases at V and 1 base at J, with 26 bases in the middle. The CDR3 runs to 20 residues. The material was cultured CD8+ T cells from PBMCs, obtained from culture after CMV antigen stimulation. This TCR was recovered from a human donor in good health (CMV status not recorded). Some clones in this sample may be carry-over from other donors' samples. The rearrangement joins TRBV7-8 to TRBJ2-5; D is possibly TRBD1 or TRBD2 (5 bases each). The CDR3 bases are TGTGCCAGCAGCTTATTGTGGGGGTCGCAAAGGCTTTTTCCCCAAGAGACCCAGTACTTC. It specifies CASSLLWGSQRLFPQETQYF.